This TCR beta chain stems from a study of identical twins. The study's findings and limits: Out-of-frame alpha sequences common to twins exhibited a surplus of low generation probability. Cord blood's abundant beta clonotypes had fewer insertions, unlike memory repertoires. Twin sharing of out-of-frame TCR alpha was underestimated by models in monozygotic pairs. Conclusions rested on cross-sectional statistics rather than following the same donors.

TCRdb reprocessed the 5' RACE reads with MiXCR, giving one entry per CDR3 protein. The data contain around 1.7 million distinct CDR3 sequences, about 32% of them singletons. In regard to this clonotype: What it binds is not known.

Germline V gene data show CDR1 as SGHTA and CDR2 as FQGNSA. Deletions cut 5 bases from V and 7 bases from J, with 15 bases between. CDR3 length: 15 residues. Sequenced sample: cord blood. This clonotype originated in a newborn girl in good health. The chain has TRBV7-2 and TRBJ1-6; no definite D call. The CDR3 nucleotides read TGTGCCAGCAGCAAGCTTTTCGGCTCAAATTCACCCCTCCACTTT. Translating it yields CASSKLFGSNSPLHF.